Listed below are T cell receptor beta chains from one sample, sequenced in a study of T-cell reconstitution after alpha-beta-depleted transplantation in children. Via MiXCR, TCRdb re-called the PCR reads, giving one row per CDR3 protein. The repertoire holds about 460,000 distinct CDR3 sequences, around 13% seen once, with roughly 5.4% in the top ten. Sample: PBMCs from the stem cell graft donor, taken from the stem cell graft. The source is a human donor who donated a stem cell graft to a child with combined immunodeficiency. Both conserved end residues are part of each CDR3. Each record gives: J gene, V gene, CDR3 protein.

J: TRBJ2-5; V: TRBV5-1; CDR3: CASSRRIESGGLETQYF
J: TRBJ1-2; V: TRBV7-2; CDR3: CASSLLGGGRRSHGYTF
J: TRBJ2-1; V: TRBV20-1; CDR3: CSARSSGSPYNEQFF
J: TRBJ1-1; V: TRBV6-5; CDR3: CASRGQGLLNTEAFF
J: TRBJ2-7; V: TRBV27; CDR3: CASSQTQGFEQYF
J: TRBJ2-1; V: TRBV7-2; CDR3: CASSPKLGGVVNEQFF
J: TRBJ2-1; V: TRBV9; CDR3: CASSVAAGVNEQFF
J: TRBJ2-1; V: TRBV2; CDR3: CASSGKVWLATMNEQFF
J: TRBJ2-3; V: TRBV20-1; CDR3: CSPGLAGVDTQYF
J: TRBJ2-7; V: TRBV18; CDR3: CASSGQQGSSYEQYF
J: TRBJ1-3; V: TRBV20-1; CDR3: CSASGLRNTIYF
J: TRBJ2-3; V: TRBV6-2/TRBV6-3; CDR3: CASSYGGQSTDTQYF
J: TRBJ2-2; V: TRBV5-1; CDR3: CASKFLGTHNTGELFF
J: TRBJ2-1; V: TRBV5-4; CDR3: CASSPDSQPYNEQFF
J: TRBJ2-7; V: TRBV4-3; CDR3: CASSQDHGLAAGEQYF
J: TRBJ1-2; V: TRBV2; CDR3: CASSEGFAGAGYTF
J: TRBJ2-7; V: TRBV4-1; CDR3: CASSQTGTGAYEQYF
J: TRBJ2-1; V: TRBV24-1; CDR3: CATSDFRDRVNEQFF
J: TRBJ2-7; V: TRBV3-1; CDR3: CASSTRLAGGYEQYF
J: TRBJ1-2; V: TRBV15; CDR3: CATSMTAANYGYTF
J: TRBJ2-1; V: TRBV15; CDR3: CATSRGQGLTYNEQFF
J: TRBJ2-7; V: TRBV7-2; CDR3: CASSSSQESYEQYF
J: TRBJ2-5; V: TRBV27; CDR3: CASSPGTTQYQETQYF
J: TRBJ1-5; V: TRBV27; CDR3: CASSSGVQPQHF